This entry describes one TCR beta chain. Its antigen is as yet unknown. Peripheral blood came from all dose cohorts at three timepoints. The sample belongs to a study of OX40 agonist ivuxolimab in advanced cancers. Assay used: immunoSEQ multiplex PCR; TCRdb lists only in-frame clones, some missing. The data show fewer than 85,000 clones, with around nine tenths seen just once and approximately 0.72% held by the top ten. General study findings and limits: At doses 0.1 to 3.0 mg/kg, CD4+ and CD8+ clones expanded.

CDR1 is LNHDA, CDR2 SQIVND, per germline (reference sequence). Trimming removed 7 bases at V and 7 bases at J, with 17 bases between. The length of the CDR3 is 14 residues. The chain combines TRBV19 with TRBJ2-4, with TRBD1 as a possible D gene (6 bases). The input for sequencing was CD4+ or CD8+ T cells sorted from blood, taken in a trial of the OX40 agonist ivuxolimab. This clonotype was sampled from an adult with an advanced solid tumor such as melanoma, head and neck, liver or kidney cancer. CDR3 in amino acids: CASTLGGPSNIQYF. CDR3 nucleotide sequence: TGTGCCAGTACTCTAGGGGGACCCTCTAACATTCAGTACTTC.